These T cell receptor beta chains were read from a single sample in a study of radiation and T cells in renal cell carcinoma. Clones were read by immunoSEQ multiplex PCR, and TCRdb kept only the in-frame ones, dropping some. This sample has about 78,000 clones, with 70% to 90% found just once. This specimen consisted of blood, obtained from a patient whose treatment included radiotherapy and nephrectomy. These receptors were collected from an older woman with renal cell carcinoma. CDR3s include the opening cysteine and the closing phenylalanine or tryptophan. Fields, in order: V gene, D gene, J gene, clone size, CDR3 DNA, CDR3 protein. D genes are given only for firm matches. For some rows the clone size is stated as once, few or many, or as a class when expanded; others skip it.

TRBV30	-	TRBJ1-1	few	TGTGCCTGGAACGGGAACACTGAAGCTTTCTTT	CAWNGNTEAFF
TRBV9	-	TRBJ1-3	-	TGTGCCAGCAGCGTATACCTACATCCAGGGGACGGAAACACCATATATTTT	CASSVYLHPGDGNTIYF
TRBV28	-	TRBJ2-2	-	TGTGCCAGCAGTTTAGCCCCGAACACCGGGGAGCTGTTTTTT	CASSLAPNTGELFF
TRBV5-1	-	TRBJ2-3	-	TGCGCCAGCAGCTTCCAAGATACGCAGTATTTT	CASSFQDTQYF
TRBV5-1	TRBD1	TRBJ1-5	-	TGCGCCAGCAGCTTCGGGACAGGCGACAATCAGCCCCAGCATTTT	CASSFGTGDNQPQHF
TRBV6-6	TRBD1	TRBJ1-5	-	TGTGCCAGCAGTCTTTTCGGACAGGGGAATCAGCCCCAGCATTTT	CASSLFGQGNQPQHF
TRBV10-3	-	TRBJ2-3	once	TGTGCCATCACCGGGTACGGGGGAGAAAGCACAGATACGCAGTATTTT	CAITGYGGESTDTQYF
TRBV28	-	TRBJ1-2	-	TGTGCCAGCAGGGTGGTTGGGTATGGCTACACCTTC	CASRVVGYGYTF
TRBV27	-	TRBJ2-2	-	TGTGCCAGCAGTTTACTGGCCGGGGAGCTGTTTTTT	CASSLLAGELFF
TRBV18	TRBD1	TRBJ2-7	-	TGTGCCAGCTCACCAAAAGGGACAGGGAACGAGCAGTACTTC	CASSPKGTGNEQYF
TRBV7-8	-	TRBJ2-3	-	TGTGCCAGCAGCCCCACAGATACGCAGTATTTT	CASSPTDTQYF
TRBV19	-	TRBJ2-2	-	TGTGCCAGTACCCCTTTGGGGGGGGGCCGTCCCGGGGAGCTGTTTTTT	CASTPLGGGRPGELFF
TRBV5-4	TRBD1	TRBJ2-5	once	TGTGCCAGCAGCACTGGGACAGAACAAGAGACCCAGTACTTC	CASSTGTEQETQYF
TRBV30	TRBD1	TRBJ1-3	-	TGTGCCTGGAGTGTTTGGGACAGGAAAGGAAACACCATATATTTT	CAWSVWDRKGNTIYF
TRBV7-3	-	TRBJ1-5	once	TGTGCCAGCAGCTTAAGTTACGATCAGCCCCAGCATTTT	CASSLSYDQPQHF
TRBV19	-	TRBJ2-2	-	TGTGCCAGTAGTATCTCAACGGCCACCGGGGAGCTGTTTTTT	CASSISTATGELFF
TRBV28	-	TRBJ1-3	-	TGTGCCAGCAGTTTTCTCACGAGCTCTGGAAACACCATATATTTT	CASSFLTSSGNTIYF
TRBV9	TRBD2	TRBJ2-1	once	TGTGCCAGCAGCGTAACAGCGGGGGCCCTCTACAATGAGCAGTTCTTC	CASSVTAGALYNEQFF
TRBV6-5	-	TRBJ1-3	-	TGTGCCAGCAGTTACTCGGGACAAAACACCATATATTTT	CASSYSGQNTIYF
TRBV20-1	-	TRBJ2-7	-	TGCAGTGCCACCCCGGACGTGGAGCAGTACTTC	CSATPDVEQYF
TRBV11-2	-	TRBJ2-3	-	TGTGCCAGCAGCCCATTGGCAGGGTCAAGGGATACGCAGTATTTT	CASSPLAGSRDTQYF
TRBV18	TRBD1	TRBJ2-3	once	TGTGCCAGCTCACCCCGGGACAGAATTTTAGATACGCAGTATTTT	CASSPRDRILDTQYF
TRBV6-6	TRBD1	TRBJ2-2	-	TGTGCCAGCAGTTCGGGACAGGGGATAACCGGGGAGCTGTTTTTT	CASSSGQGITGELFF
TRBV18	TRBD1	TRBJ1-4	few	TGTGCCAGCTCATCTAACAGGGGGGGCGATGAAAAACTGTTTTTT	CASSSNRGGDEKLFF
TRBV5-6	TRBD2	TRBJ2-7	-	TGTGCCAGCAGACGTAGCGGGGGGAGCTCCTACGAGCAGTACTTC	CASRRSGGSSYEQYF